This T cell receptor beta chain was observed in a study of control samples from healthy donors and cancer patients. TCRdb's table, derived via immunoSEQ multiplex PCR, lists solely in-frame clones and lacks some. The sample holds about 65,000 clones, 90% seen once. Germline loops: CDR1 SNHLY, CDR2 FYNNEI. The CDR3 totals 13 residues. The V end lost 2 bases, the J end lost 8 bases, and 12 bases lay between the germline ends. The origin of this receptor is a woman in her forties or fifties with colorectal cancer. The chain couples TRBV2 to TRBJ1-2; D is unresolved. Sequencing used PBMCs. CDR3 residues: CASSEPLGWGYTF. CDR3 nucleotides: TGTGCCAGCAGTGAACCCCTCGGGTGGGGCTACACCTTC.